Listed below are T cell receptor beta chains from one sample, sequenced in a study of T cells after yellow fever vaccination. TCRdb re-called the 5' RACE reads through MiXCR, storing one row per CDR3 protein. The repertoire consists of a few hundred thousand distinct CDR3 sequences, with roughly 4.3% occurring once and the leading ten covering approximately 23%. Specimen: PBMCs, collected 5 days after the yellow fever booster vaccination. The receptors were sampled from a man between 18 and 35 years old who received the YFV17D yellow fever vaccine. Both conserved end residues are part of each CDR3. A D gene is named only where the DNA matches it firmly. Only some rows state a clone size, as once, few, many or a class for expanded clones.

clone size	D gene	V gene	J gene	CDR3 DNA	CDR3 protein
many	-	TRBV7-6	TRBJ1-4	TGTGCCAGCAGCTTTAAGGGGGCAACTAATGAAAAACTGTTTTTT	CASSFKGATNEKLFF
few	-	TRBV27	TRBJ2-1	TGTGCCAGCAGTCTCGTGGGGGGCTACAATGAGCAGTTCTTC	CASSLVGGYNEQFF
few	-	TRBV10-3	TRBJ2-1	TGTGCCATCAGTGATAGGGGGTCCTCCTACAATGAGCAGTTCTTC	CAISDRGSSYNEQFF
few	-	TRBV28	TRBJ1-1	TGTGCCAGCAGTTCCCCCGGGGGGGCCGAGACTGAAGCTTTCTTT	CASSSPGGAETEAFF
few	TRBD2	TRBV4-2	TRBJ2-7	TGTGCCAGCAGCCACCTCACCCCCCCTAGCGGGGGCGACTACGAGCAGTACTTC	CASSHLTPPSGGDYEQYF
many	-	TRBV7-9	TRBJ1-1	TGTGCCAGCAGCCCCCGGGCAGGACAATACACTGAAGCTTTCTTT	CASSPRAGQYTEAFF
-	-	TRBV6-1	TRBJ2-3	TGTGCCAGCAGTGAAGACGTCAGGGGATCGCAGTATTTT	CASSEDVRGSQYF
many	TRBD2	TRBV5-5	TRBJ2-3	TGTGCCAGCAGCCCGGCGCGGACTAGCGGGGGCACAGATACGCAGTATTTT	CASSPARTSGGTDTQYF
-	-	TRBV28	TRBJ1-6	TGTGCCAGCCGAACCGGGGACACCGATTCACCCCTCCACTTT	CASRTGDTDSPLHF
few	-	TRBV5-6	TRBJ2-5	TGTGCCAGCAGCAGAAGCAGGGGACTTGCACAAGAGACCCAGTACTTC	CASSRSRGLAQETQYF
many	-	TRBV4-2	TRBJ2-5	TGTGCCAGCAGCCACCGGGACGGCGTGCAAGAGACCCAGTACTTC	CASSHRDGVQETQYF
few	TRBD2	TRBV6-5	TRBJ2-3	TGTGCCAGCAGCCCCTTCCAGCGGGGGACGATATTGGATACGCAGTATTTT	CASSPFQRGTILDTQYF
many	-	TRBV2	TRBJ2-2	TGTGCCAGCAGTAGACAGTACACCGGGGAGCTGTTTTTT	CASSRQYTGELFF
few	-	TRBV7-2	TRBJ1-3	TGTGCCAGCAGCTTAAATTGGGGCACTGGAAACACCATATATTTT	CASSLNWGTGNTIYF
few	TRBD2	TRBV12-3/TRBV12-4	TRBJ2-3	TGTGCCAGCAGGCTAGCGGGGGGCCCAGATACGCAGTATTTT	CASRLAGGPDTQYF
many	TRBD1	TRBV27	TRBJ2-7	TGTGCCAGCAGTTCAGGGGGCGTGCAGTACTTC	CASSSGGVQYF
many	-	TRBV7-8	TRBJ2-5	TGTGCCAGCAGCTTACCCCGACAGGACTCCCAGTACTTC	CASSLPRQDSQYF
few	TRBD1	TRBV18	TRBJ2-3	TGTGCCAGCTCACCAAACCGAGACACCGGGACAGGGCAGTATTTT	CASSPNRDTGTGQYF
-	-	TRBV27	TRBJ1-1	TGTGCCAGCAGTTTAACAGCAAACACTGAAGCTTTCTTT	CASSLTANTEAFF
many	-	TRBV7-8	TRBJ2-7	TGTGCCAGCAGCCCCTCCATCGAGCAGTACTTC	CASSPSIEQYF
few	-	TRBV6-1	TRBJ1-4	TGTGCCAGCAGAATGACAGACTCCAATGAAAAACTGTTTTTT	CASRMTDSNEKLFF
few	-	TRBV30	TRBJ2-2	TGTGCCTGGATAAAGCAGCCGAACACCGGGGAGCTGTTTTTT	CAWIKQPNTGELFF
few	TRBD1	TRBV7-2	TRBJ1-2	TGTGCCAGCAGCCAGGACAGGGATCGTGGCTACACCTTC	CASSQDRDRGYTF
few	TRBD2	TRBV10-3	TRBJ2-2	TGTGCCATCAGTGATCGGGGGGGACCGACCGGGGAGCTGTTTTTT	CAISDRGGPTGELFF
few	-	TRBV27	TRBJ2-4	TGTGCCAGCAGTTTATACCCCTTAGCCAAAAACATTCAGTACTTC	CASSLYPLAKNIQYF
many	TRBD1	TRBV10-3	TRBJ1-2	TGTGCCATCAGAGAGAGACCGGGACAGGGTATCTATGGCTACACCTTC	CAIRERPGQGIYGYTF
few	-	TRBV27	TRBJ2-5	TGTGCCAGCAGTACCGAACTCAGGGACCGCGAGACCCAGTACTTC	CASSTELRDRETQYF
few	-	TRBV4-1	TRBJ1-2	TGCGCCAGCAGCCAAGTGGAAATGGGACGGGGATATGGCTACACCTTC	CASSQVEMGRGYGYTF
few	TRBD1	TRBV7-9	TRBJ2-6	TGTGCCAGCAGCTTTTACCAGGACAGGGTGCCTGGGGCCAACGTCCTGACTTTC	CASSFYQDRVPGANVLTF
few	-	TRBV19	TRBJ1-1	TGTGCCAGTAGTATAACGTATGGAGGGACTGAAGCTTTCTTT	CASSITYGGTEAFF
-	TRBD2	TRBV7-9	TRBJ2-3	TGTGCCAGCAGCTCTCAAGGACTAGCGGGGAGGAATACGCAGTATTTT	CASSSQGLAGRNTQYF
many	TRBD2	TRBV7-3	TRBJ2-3	TGTGCCAGCACCGACACTAGAGCGGGGGGCAACACAGATACGCAGTATTTT	CASTDTRAGGNTDTQYF
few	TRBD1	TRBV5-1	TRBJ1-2	TGCGCCAGCAAAGCGGACAGGGGGCAAGGGAGCGATGGCTACACCTTC	CASKADRGQGSDGYTF
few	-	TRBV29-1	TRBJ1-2	TGCAGCGTTGAAAACGGGACACAAATCTATGGCTACACCTTC	CSVENGTQIYGYTF
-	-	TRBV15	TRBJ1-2	TGTGCCACCAGCAGAGATTTCAGGGCTGGCTACACCTTC	CATSRDFRAGYTF
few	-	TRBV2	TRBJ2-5	TGTGCCAGCTTGCAGCTTCTCGAGACCCAGTACTTC	CASLQLLETQYF
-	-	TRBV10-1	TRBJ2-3	TGCGCCTCCTCGCTCCGGGCCAGTTTTCGCACAGATACGCAGTATTTT	CASSLRASFRTDTQYF
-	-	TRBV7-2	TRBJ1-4	TGTGCCAGCAGCTCCCGACGGAATGAAAAACTGTTTTTT	CASSSRRNEKLFF
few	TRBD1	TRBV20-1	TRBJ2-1	TGCAGTGCTCAAGGACAGGGGGCGGGCTGGGATGAGCAGTTCTTC	CSAQGQGAGWDEQFF
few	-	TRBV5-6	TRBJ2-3	TGTGCCAGCAGCGGAGGGGGAGATACGCAGTATTTT	CASSGGGDTQYF
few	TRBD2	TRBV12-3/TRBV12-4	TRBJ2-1	TGTGCCACCTGCAAGGGTAGCGGGGGGTACAATGAGCAGTTCTTC	CATCKGSGGYNEQFF
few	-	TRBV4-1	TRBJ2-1	TGCGCCAGCAGCCTCTACCCAACCGGGGAGCAGTTCTTC	CASSLYPTGEQFF
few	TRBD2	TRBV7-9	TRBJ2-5	TGTGCCAGCAGCTTAGAGGCGGGGGTTGCGAGATTACAAGAGACCCAGTACTTC	CASSLEAGVARLQETQYF
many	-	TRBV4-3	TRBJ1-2	TGCGCCAGCAGCCAAGAGCACAGTACTAACTATGGCTACACCTTC	CASSQEHSTNYGYTF